The clone carrying this TCR beta chain was found a few times. Its antigen is still unknown. The sample comes from a study of molecular identifiers for immune sequencing clone quantification. Broader study findings: Clone sizes could be underestimated for highly expanded clones when identical TCR molecules share a barcode.

TCRdb reprocessed the PCR reads via MiXCR and lists one record per CDR3 protein. The data show 490,000 or so distinct CDR3 sequences, with roughly 24% seen just once and just over 0.75% held by the top ten. Germline loops: CDR1 MGHRA, CDR2 YSYEKL. CDR3 length equals 13 residues. Between the trimmed V and J ends, which lost 3 bases and 3 bases, there was a span of 9 bases. The sequencing input was naive CD8+ T cells from blood, with Jurkat cell RNA spiked in. Subset of the sample: FACS-sorted CD8+CD4-CCR7+CD45RA+ naive T cells. This receptor was taken from a human donor in good health. Some libraries in this study had Jurkat cell RNA spiked in. The rearrangement links TRBV4-1 to TRBJ2-7; tentative D call: TRBD2 (6 bases). This CDR3 reads CASSHGGDYEQYF. CDR3 coding DNA: TGCGCCAGCAGCCACGGAGGGGACTACGAGCAGTACTTC.